This paragraph covers one TCR beta chain sequence. This sample stems from a study of blood T cells in healthy people across ages. Sample-barcoded 5' priming and a J-beta primer mix drove a second PCR of 7 to 11 cycles. One entry per CDR3 protein, called by TCRdb with MiXCR from the 5' RACE reads. This sample has around 1,000,000 distinct CDR3 sequences, with approximately 25% found just once. These data are also associated with another study on T cells of mothers and their children.

The source of this sequence is a girl aged 2 to 9 in good health. Input material: blood.

The chain's CDR3 is CASAPGAGLYGYTF. Here the CDR3 DNA reads TGTGCCAGCGCCCCGGGGGCAGGGCTCTATGGCTACACCTTC. V and J are TRBV3-1 and TRBJ1-2, with D perhaps matching TRBD1 (6 bases). This CDR3 comprises 14 residues. Germline V gene sequence: CDR1 LGHDT, CDR2 YNNKEL (reference sequence). V dropped 8 bases and J dropped 4 bases, with 17 bases sitting between them. Using reference TRBV3-1 and TRBJ1-2 for the parts outside the CDR3, the full variable domain is DTAVSQTPKYLVTQMGNDKSIKCEQNLGHDTMYWYKQDSKKFLKIMFSYNNKELIINETVPNRFSPKSPDKAHLNLHINSLELGDSAVYFCASAPGAGLYGYTFGSGTRLTVV.